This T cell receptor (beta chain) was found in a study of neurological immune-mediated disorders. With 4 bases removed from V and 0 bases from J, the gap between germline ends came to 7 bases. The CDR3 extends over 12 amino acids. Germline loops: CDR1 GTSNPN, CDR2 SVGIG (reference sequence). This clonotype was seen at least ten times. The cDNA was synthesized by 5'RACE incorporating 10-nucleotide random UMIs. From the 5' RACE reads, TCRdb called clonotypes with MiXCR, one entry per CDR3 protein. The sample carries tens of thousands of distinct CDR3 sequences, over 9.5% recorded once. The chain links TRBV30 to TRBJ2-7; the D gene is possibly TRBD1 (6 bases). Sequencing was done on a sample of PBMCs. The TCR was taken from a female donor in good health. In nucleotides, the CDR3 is TGTGCCTGGAAGACAGGCTCCTACGAGCAGTACTTC. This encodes CAWKTGSYEQYF.